This entry lists 14 T cell receptor beta chains sequenced from one sample in a study of T cells in Graves' hyperthyroidism and ophthalmopathy. RNA transcripts were the template for amplifying TCR beta CDR3 regions. Carried out on the TCR CDR3, a first-round RT-PCR used the HTBI primer set. TCRdb independently ran MiXCR on the multiplex PCR reads; one entry per CDR3 protein. The data contain more than 500,000 distinct CDR3 sequences, about 16% of them singletons. Sequencing was carried out using blood. The receptors shown here come from a woman in her 30s with Graves' hyperthyroidism.

At least ten counts were recorded for this clonotype. The chain recombines TRBV7-2 with TRBJ2-7; the D gene is possibly TRBD1 (5 bases). Trimming took 3 bases from V and 3 from J, leaving 15 bases between them. CDR1 and CDR2 (germline): SGHTA, FQGNSA. The CDR3 is 15 amino acids. CDR3 nucleotide sequence: TGTGCCAGCAGCTTTACAGGCCGCTCTTTCTACGAGCAGTACTTC. Amino acids: CASSFTGRSFYEQYF.

The genes are TRBV19 and TRBJ2-3; no definite D call. In germline, CDR1 is LNHDA, CDR2 SQIVND (reference sequence). This CDR3 has 16 amino acids. Trimming cost V 5 bases and J 3 bases, with 18 bases left between them. CDR3 sequence (DNA): TGTGCCAGTAGTCTCGGGCCCGTCGCGTATACAGATACGCAGTATTTT. It encodes CASSLGPVAYTDTQYF.

V gene TRBV6-5 combines with J gene TRBJ2-3; 8 positions agree with TRBD1. The CDR3 has 15 residues. The junction had 6 bases not matched to a gene; V was cut back by 2 bases and J by 5 bases. Germline V gene data show CDR1 as MNHEY and CDR2 as SVGAGI. This CDR3 is CASSYGGQAKDTQYF. DNA for the CDR3: TGTGCCAGCAGTTACGGGGGACAGGCGAAAGATACGCAGTATTTT.

Here the CDR3 DNA reads TGCGCCAGCAGCTTGGCCCGAGGCAGGGCAAGCACAGATACGCAGTATTTT. This encodes CASSLARGRASTDTQYF. The chain uses TRBV5-1 and TRBJ2-3, with D tentatively TRBD1 (5 bases). The germline gives CDR1 SGHRS, CDR2 YFSETQ. V dropped 0 bases and J dropped 0 bases, with 14 bases sitting between them. This CDR3 has 17 residues.

There are many counts of this clonotype. The V call is TRBV29-1, the J call TRBJ2-1; 12 nucleotides agree with TRBD2. J lost 7 bases, V lost 4 bases, and 2 bases had no gene match. This CDR3 is 13 amino acids long. The germline V gene encodes CDR1 SQVTM and CDR2 ANQGSEA. DNA of the CDR3: TGCAGCGTTGCTAGCGGGAGGGCGAATGAGCAGTTCTTC. The encoded protein is CSVASGRANEQFF.

This clonotype was observed many times. The genes are TRBV30 and TRBJ2-3; 11 bases are a match to TRBD2. Trimming removed 5 bases from V and 0 bases from J; junction bases left unmatched: 7. Germline V lookup: CDR1 GTSNPN, CDR2 SVGIG (reference sequence). The CDR3 extends over 16 amino acids. In DNA, the CDR3 is TGTGCCTGGGGGGGGACTAGCGGACCTAGCACAGATACGCAGTATTTT. It codes for CAWGGTSGPSTDTQYF.

The V and J genes are TRBV9 and TRBJ1-1; the D is unclear. V lost 0 bases and J lost 0, with 9 bases in between. CDR1 is SGDLS and CDR2 is YYNGEE in the germline V gene. This CDR3 has 15 residues. For the CDR3, the DNA is TGTGCCAGCAGCGTAGGGGCCTTAATGAACACTGAAGCTTTCTTT. Its translation: CASSVGALMNTEAFF.

This clonotype was seen at least ten times. The chain uses TRBV28 and TRBJ2-7; TRBD2 matches at 11 bases. V shed 1 base, J shed 1 base, and the junction held 9 bases outside the gene matches. The CDR3 contains 18 residues. Germline V gives CDR1 MDHEN, CDR2 SYDVKM. The CDR3 protein is CASSLLLDLAGGSYEQYF. For the CDR3, the DNA is TGTGCCAGCAGTTTATTATTGGATCTAGCGGGAGGATCCTACGAGCAGTACTTC.

Many counts were recorded for this clonotype. The chain links TRBV10-3 to TRBJ1-1; 7 nucleotides agree with TRBD1. V gave up 5 bases and J gave up 3 bases; unmatched junction bases: 6. This CDR3 has 14 residues. Germline V gives CDR1 ENHRY, CDR2 SYGVKD. In DNA, the CDR3 is TGTGCCATCAGTCGACAGGGCCGGGACACTGAAGCTTTCTTT. Translating gives CAISRQGRDTEAFF.

The chain uses TRBV28 and TRBJ1-2, with D unclear. Germline V gives CDR1 MDHEN, CDR2 SYDVKM. The ends were cut back, 2 bases at V and 5 bases at J, with 9 bases in the middle. The length of the CDR3 is 13 residues. CDR3 in amino acids: CASSLPKRYGYTF. CDR3 nucleotides: TGTGCCAGCAGTTTACCCAAGCGTTATGGCTACACCTTC.

This clonotype was seen a few times. DNA for the CDR3: TGTGCCAGTAGTATATCTATTAGGCGGCAAGAGACCCAGTACTTC. Protein sequence: CASSISIRRQETQYF. The chain has TRBV19 and TRBJ2-5; no clear D. Trimming left V 2 bases short and J 2 bases short, with 12 bases between. This CDR3 contains 15 residues. Germline values: CDR1 LNHDA, CDR2 SQIVND (reference sequence).

In its sample, this clonotype was seen many times. The V and J genes are TRBV12-3 or TRBV12-4 and TRBJ1-1, with D unresolved. The CDR3 sequence is 14 residues long. V dropped 6 bases and J dropped 7 bases, with 18 bases sitting between them. CDR3 sequence reads: CASRPWAKGVEAFF. For the CDR3, the DNA is TGTGCCAGCAGACCCTGGGCGAAGGGCGTTGAAGCTTTCTTT.

This chain links TRBV28 with TRBJ2-1; D may be TRBD1 or TRBD2 (7 bases each). The germline V gene has CDR1 MDHEN and CDR2 SYDVKM. CDR3 length: 15 amino acids. Trimming shortened V by 2 bases and J by 8 bases, and 16 bases separated the two germline ends. The CDR3 bases are TGTGCCAGCAGTTTAGGGCAGGGGGGGGGCGATGAGCAGTTCTTC. This gives the protein CASSLGQGGGDEQFF.

V is TRBV5-1 and J is TRBJ2-1; 9 bases agree with TRBD2. This CDR3 contains 15 residues. Trimming removed 4 bases from V and 8 bases from J; junction bases left unmatched: 10. Germline CDR1 is SGHRS and CDR2 is YFSETQ. The CDR3, as DNA: TGCGCCAGCAGCCCCGACGGGACTAGCCGGGATGAGCAGTTCTTC. Its translation: CASSPDGTSRDEQFF.